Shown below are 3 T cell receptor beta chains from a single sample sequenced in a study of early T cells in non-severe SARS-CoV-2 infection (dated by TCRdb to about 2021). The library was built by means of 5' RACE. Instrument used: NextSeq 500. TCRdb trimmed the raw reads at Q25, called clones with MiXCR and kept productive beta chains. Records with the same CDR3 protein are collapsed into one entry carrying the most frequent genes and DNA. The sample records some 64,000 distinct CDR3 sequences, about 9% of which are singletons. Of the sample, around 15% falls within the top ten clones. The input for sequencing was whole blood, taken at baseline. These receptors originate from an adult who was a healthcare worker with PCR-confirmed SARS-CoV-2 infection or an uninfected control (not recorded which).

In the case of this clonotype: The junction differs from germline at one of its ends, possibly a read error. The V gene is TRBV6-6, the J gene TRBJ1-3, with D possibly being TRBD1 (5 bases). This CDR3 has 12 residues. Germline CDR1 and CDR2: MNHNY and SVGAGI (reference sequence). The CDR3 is CASSYVSGLVNF. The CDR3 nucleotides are TGTGCCAGCAGTTACGTCTCAGGGCTAGTGAATTTT.

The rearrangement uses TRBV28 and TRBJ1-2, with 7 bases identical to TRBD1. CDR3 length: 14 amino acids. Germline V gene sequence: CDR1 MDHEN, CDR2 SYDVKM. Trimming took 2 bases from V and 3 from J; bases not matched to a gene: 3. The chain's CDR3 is CASSLPGQHYGYTF. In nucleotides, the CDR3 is TGTGCCAGCAGTTTACCGGGACAGCACTATGGCTACACCTTC.

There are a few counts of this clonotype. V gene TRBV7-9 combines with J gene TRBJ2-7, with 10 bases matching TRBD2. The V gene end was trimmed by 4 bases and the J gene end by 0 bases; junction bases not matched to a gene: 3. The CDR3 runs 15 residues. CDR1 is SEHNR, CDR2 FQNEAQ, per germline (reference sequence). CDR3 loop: CASSSGTSDSYEQYF. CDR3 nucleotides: TGTGCCAGCAGCTCCGGGACTAGCGACTCCTACGAGCAGTACTTC.